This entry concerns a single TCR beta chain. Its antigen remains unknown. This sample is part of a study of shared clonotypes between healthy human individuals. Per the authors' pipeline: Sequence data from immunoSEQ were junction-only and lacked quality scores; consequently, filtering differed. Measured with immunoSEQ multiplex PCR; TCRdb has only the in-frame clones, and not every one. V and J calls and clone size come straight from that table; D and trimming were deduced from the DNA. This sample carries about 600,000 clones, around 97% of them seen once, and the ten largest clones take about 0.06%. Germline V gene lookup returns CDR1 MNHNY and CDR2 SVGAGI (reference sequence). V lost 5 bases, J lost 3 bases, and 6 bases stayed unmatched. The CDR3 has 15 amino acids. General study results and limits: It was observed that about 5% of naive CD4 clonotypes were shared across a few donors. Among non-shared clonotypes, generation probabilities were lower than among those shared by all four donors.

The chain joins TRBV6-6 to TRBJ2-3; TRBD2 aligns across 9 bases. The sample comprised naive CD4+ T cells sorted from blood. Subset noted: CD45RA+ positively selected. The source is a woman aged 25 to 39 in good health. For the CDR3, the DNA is TGTGCCAGCAGTACCTATAGCGGGAGAACAGATACGCAGTATTTT. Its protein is CASSTYSGRTDTQYF.